Listed below are T cell receptor beta chains from one sample, sequenced in a study of cytomegalovirus exposure and HLA in healthy donors. Generated by immunoSEQ multiplex PCR, the TCRdb table keeps only in-frame clones and is missing some. The ten top clones account for 1.1%, within a sample of about 200,000 clones. Sequencing used PBMCs. Receptor source: a girl between 2 and 10 years old in good health and CMV-seropositive. Each CDR3 is given with its conserved first and last residue. The D gene is left open where the match is weak.

TRBJ1-1 | TRBV27 | - | TGTGCCAGCAGTTTTGGGGCTGTGAACACTGAAGCTTTCTTT | CASSFGAVNTEAFF
TRBJ1-1 | TRBV20-1 | - | TGCAGTGCTAGTCGGGGGACTGAAGCTTTCTTT | CSASRGTEAFF
TRBJ2-7 | TRBV6-5 | - | TGTGCCAGCAGTGAGACAGTGACCTCCTACGAGCAGTACTTC | CASSETVTSYEQYF
TRBJ2-7 | TRBV2 | TRBD2 | TGTGCCAGCAGCCTACAACTAGCGGGAGTGGGCGAGCAGTACTTC | CASSLQLAGVGEQYF
TRBJ2-5 | TRBV6-1 | TRBD2 | TGTGCCAGTGTTCTGAGCGGGAGTCCTGAGACCCAGTACTTC | CASVLSGSPETQYF
TRBJ1-1 | TRBV5-4 | - | TGTGCCAGCAGCATCCAGCAGGTGAACACTGAAGCTTTCTTT | CASSIQQVNTEAFF
TRBJ1-4 | TRBV19 | TRBD1 | TGTGCCAGTAGTATTCCCCCCGGGACAGAACTGTTTTTT | CASSIPPGTELFF
TRBJ1-1 | TRBV5-1 | TRBD1 | TGCGCCAGCAGCTTGAACAGGGGAACTGAAGCTTTCTTT | CASSLNRGTEAFF
TRBJ2-7 | TRBV28 | - | TGTGCCAGCAGTTTCTATACGGCTAGCTACTACGAGCAGTACTTC | CASSFYTASYYEQYF
TRBJ2-7 | TRBV11-2 | TRBD2 | TGTGCCAGCAGCTTAGCTCCTAGCGGGAGGGCATCCGAGCAGTACTTC | CASSLAPSGRASEQYF
TRBJ2-7 | TRBV5-1 | TRBD1 | TGCGCCAGCAGCGCCGGACAGGGACCACTCCCCCCCTACGAGCAGTACTTC | CASSAGQGPLPPYEQYF
TRBJ1-1 | TRBV5-1 | - | TGCGCCAGCAGCTTGCATCAGGGGAACACTGAAGCTTTCTTT | CASSLHQGNTEAFF
TRBJ2-7 | TRBV11-3 | - | TGTGCCAGCAGCAAGAGGGGACAATCCGAGCAGTACTTC | CASSKRGQSEQYF
TRBJ1-1 | TRBV4-1 | - | TGCGCCGGAGGCGGGGGGCCGGGCACTGAAGCTTTCTTT | CAGGGGPGTEAFF
TRBJ2-5 | TRBV10-1 | TRBD2 | TGCGCCAGCAGTGAGGCGGAGCGGGAGGGACCCGGATACCAAGAGACCCAGTACTTC | CASSEAEREGPGYQETQYF
TRBJ2-1 | TRBV20-1 | - | TGCAGTGCTACCCCTAGGAATGAGCAGTTCTTC | CSATPRNEQFF
TRBJ2-1 | TRBV28 | TRBD2 | TGTGCCAGCAGTTCCCGGCGGGAGAGCTCCTACAATGAGCAGTTCTTC | CASSSRRESSYNEQFF
TRBJ2-2 | TRBV4-2 | TRBD2 | TGTGCCAGCAGCCAAGATACGCTAGCGGGGAACACCGGGGAGCTGTTTTTT | CASSQDTLAGNTGELFF
TRBJ1-3 | TRBV13 | - | TGTGCCAGCAGCTCCGAACAGGGAAAGAGAGGAAACACCATATATTTT | CASSSEQGKRGNTIYF
TRBJ2-4 | TRBV27 | TRBD1 | TGTGCCAGCAGGGGAGACAGGGTAGGATTGCTAGCCAAAAACATTCAGTACTTC | CASRGDRVGLLAKNIQYF
TRBJ1-5 | TRBV28 | TRBD1 | TGTGCCAGCAGACGCCAGGGGGATCAGCCCCAGCATTTT | CASRRQGDQPQHF
TRBJ1-4 | TRBV7-9 | - | TGTGCCAGCAGCTCGCCCTCGGGACTAAATGAAAAACTGTTTTTT | CASSSPSGLNEKLFF
TRBJ1-2 | TRBV28 | - | TGTGCCAGCAGTTTGGCCAGTAACTATGGCTACACCTTC | CASSLASNYGYTF
TRBJ2-7 | TRBV27 | - | TGTGCCAGCAGTTTAAGAGGGGGGGCCTACGAGCAGTACTTC | CASSLRGGAYEQYF
TRBJ2-1 | TRBV4-2 | - | TGTGCCAGCAGCCAAGGGGGGGTGAATTACAATGAGCAGTTCTTC | CASSQGGVNYNEQFF
TRBJ2-3 | TRBV5-1 | - | TGCGCCAGCAGCCTCACAGATACGCAGTATTTT | CASSLTDTQYF
TRBJ2-1 | TRBV27 | TRBD2 | TGTGCCAGCGAGCGGGAGAGTTACAATGAGCAGTTCTTC | CASERESYNEQFF
TRBJ1-1 | TRBV10-1 | - | TGCGCCAGCAGTGAGTCCCCGAGCACTGAAGCTTTCTTT | CASSESPSTEAFF
TRBJ1-1 | TRBV2 | TRBD1 | TGTGCCAGCAGCGAAACAGGGGAAGTTAGGGCTTTCTTT | CASSETGEVRAFF
TRBJ2-1 | TRBV11-2 | TRBD1 | TGTGCCAGCAGCTTAGGGACAGGGGCCTACAATGAGCAGTTCTTC | CASSLGTGAYNEQFF
TRBJ2-7 | TRBV7-9 | TRBD1 | TGTGCCAGCAGCTCCCCCCAGGGGGCGAGCTACGAGCAGTACTTC | CASSSPQGASYEQYF
TRBJ2-3 | TRBV28 | - | TGTGCCAGCAGTGACTACAGCACAGATACGCAGTATTTT | CASSDYSTDTQYF
TRBJ1-2 | TRBV7-5 | - | TGTGTCAGAAGCACTCGGACAGGCGCCCACTATGGCTACACCTTC | CVRSTRTGAHYGYTF
TRBJ1-6 | TRBV27 | TRBD1 | TGTGCCAGCAGTTTTCGCCTACAGGGGAGGTATAATTCACCCCTCCACTTT | CASSFRLQGRYNSPLHF
TRBJ2-5 | TRBV6-1 | - | TGTGCCAGCAGTGTGGCAGGGCAGTACTTC | CASSVAGQYF
TRBJ1-1 | TRBV19 | - | TGTGCCAGTAAACGACACACCCGCATGAACACTGAAGCTTTCTTT | CASKRHTRMNTEAFF
TRBJ1-5 | TRBV28 | TRBD1 | TGTGCCAGCGGTATAGGGACAGGATTGGGCAATCAGCCCCAGCATTTT | CASGIGTGLGNQPQHF
TRBJ2-2 | TRBV29-1 | - | TGCAGCGTTGTTCTAGCCCGGACTACTACCGGGGAGCTGTTTTTT | CSVVLARTTTGELFF
TRBJ1-3 | TRBV5-1 | TRBD1 | TGCGCCAGCAGCCCTGGGACAGGGAAGATTGGAAACACCATATATTTT | CASSPGTGKIGNTIYF
TRBJ1-5 | TRBV28 | TRBD1 | TGTGCCAGCAGTTTAGGGTCAGGGGGCGAATGGCAGCCCCAGCATTTT | CASSLGSGGEWQPQHF
TRBJ2-7 | TRBV6-1 | - | TGTGCCAGCAGTGACAGGGGCTTGTACGAGCAGTACTTC | CASSDRGLYEQYF
TRBJ2-1 | TRBV10-2 | - | TGCGCCAGCAGAAACGTAGCGGCCCCTCAGCAGTTCTTC | CASRNVAAPQQFF
TRBJ1-4 | TRBV19 | TRBD1 | TGTGCCAGTAGCGCCTCCGGGACAGGGTACAAACTGTTTTTT | CASSASGTGYKLFF
TRBJ2-2 | TRBV7-3 | - | TGTGCCAGCAGCGTCTCACAGGACCCCGGGGAGCTGTTTTTT | CASSVSQDPGELFF
TRBJ2-5 | TRBV28 | TRBD2 | TGTGCCAGCAGTCCAACGACTAGCGGTGACTGGTGGTGGCGAGAGACCCAGTACTTC | CASSPTTSGDWWWRETQYF
TRBJ2-5 | TRBV5-4 | - | TGTGCCAGCAGCTCAAAGGGGAAGACCCAGTACTTC | CASSSKGKTQYF
TRBJ2-1 | TRBV6-5 | TRBD1 | TGTGCCAGCAGTACCGGGACAGCATACAATGAGCAGTTCTTC | CASSTGTAYNEQFF
TRBJ2-3 | TRBV5-5 | - | TGTGCCAGCAGCTTCCAACCGGGAGCTACTAGCACAGATACGCAGTATTTT | CASSFQPGATSTDTQYF
TRBJ2-7 | TRBV30 | TRBD1 | TGTGCCTGGGGGAACGACAGGGCTCCCTACGAGCAGTACTTC | CAWGNDRAPYEQYF
TRBJ2-7 | TRBV6-5 | - | TGTGCCAGCAGTACCGGCGGACAGAACTACGAGCAGTACTTC | CASSTGGQNYEQYF
TRBJ1-1 | TRBV27 | - | TGTGCCAGCAGCAGGCAGGTTCCCACTGAAGCTTTCTTT | CASSRQVPTEAFF
TRBJ1-1 | TRBV6-1 | - | TGTGCCAGCAGTGAAATGGGGGGGGAAGCTTTCTTT | CASSEMGGEAFF
TRBJ2-2 | TRBV7-8 | - | TGTGCCAGCAGCCCGCCCGCGTCTCTAGAATCGAACACCGGGGAGCTGTTTTTT | CASSPPASLESNTGELFF
TRBJ1-1 | TRBV19 | TRBD1 | TGTGCCAGTAGTATGGGGACAGCCGAAGCTTTCTTT | CASSMGTAEAFF